The sequence of this TCR beta chain was determined in a study of cytomegalovirus exposure and HLA in healthy donors. Study details: Most donors, around 81% of more than 300 genotyped, fell in the Caucasian-associated ancestry cluster.

Whole-study results and caveats: It was assumed in the presence/absence analyses that sequencing depth was roughly uniform across donors. The authors later found TCR association rates varying by HLA locus, with DRB1 most and HLA-C fewest. TCR beta sequences numbering around 15,000 were associated with HLA alleles at 0.05 false discovery rate in a later analysis.

Of note for this clone: Its matching antigen is unknown.

Amplification used 60 Vbeta primers and 13 Jbeta primers. The table came from immunoSEQ multiplex PCR; TCRdb's copy has only in-frame clones and leaves some out. The sample table sets out 45,000 to 55,000 clones. Germline trimming cut 6 bases from V and 7 bases from J; bases unmatched to any gene: 7. Germline assignment: CDR1 SQVTM and CDR2 ANQGSEA. There are 13 residues in the CDR3. This receptor was taken from a woman between 45 and 60 years old in good health and CMV-seropositive. V gene TRBV29-1 combines with J gene TRBJ1-2, with TRBD1 matching over 11 bases. The sample was PBMCs. CDR3 loop: CSVLGQGAAGYTF. The CDR3 bases are TGCAGCGTACTAGGACAGGGGGCGGCTGGCTACACCTTC. Based on the CDR3 plus reference TRBV29-1 and TRBJ1-2, the full variable domain is SAVISQKPSRDICQRGTSLTIQCQVDSQVTMMFWYRQQPGQSLTLIATANQGSEATYESGFVIDKFPISRPNLTFSTLTVSNMSPEDSSIYLCSVLGQGAAGYTFGSGTRLTVV.